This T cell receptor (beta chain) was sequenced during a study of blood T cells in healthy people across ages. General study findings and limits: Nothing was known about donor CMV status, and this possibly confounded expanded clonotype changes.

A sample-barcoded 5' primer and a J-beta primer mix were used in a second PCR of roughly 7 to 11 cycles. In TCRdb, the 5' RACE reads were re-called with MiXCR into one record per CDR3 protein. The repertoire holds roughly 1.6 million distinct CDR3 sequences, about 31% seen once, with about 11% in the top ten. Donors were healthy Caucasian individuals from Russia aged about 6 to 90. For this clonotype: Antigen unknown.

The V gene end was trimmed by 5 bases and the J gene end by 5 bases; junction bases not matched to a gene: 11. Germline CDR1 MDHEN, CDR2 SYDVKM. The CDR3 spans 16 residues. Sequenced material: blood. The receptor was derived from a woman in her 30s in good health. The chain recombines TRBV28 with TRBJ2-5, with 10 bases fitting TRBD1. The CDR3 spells CASSLRQGALYETQYF. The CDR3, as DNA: TGTGCCAGCAGTCTTAGACAGGGGGCATTGTATGAGACCCAGTACTTC.